This passage covers 4 T cell receptor beta chains from one sample sequenced in a study of CD8 T cells in ankylosing spondylitis. One entry per CDR3 protein results from TCRdb running MiXCR on the 5' RACE reads. The repertoire consists of approximately 7,300 distinct CDR3 sequences, with 8.2% occurring once and the leading ten covering 20% to 25%. The sequenced sample was blood, either unsorted or a sorted T cell fraction (not recorded which). The receptors stem from a male donor with ankylosing spondylitis or in good health (not recorded which).

The V call is TRBV9, the J call TRBJ1-4; perhaps TRBD1 as D (5 bases). Germline lookup yields CDR1 SGDLS and CDR2 YYNGEE. V was cut by 0 bases and J by 4 bases, with 10 bases left in between. The CDR3 is made up of 15 amino acids. The CDR3 loop is CASSVGWGLNEKLFF. In nucleotides, the CDR3 is TGTGCCAGCAGCGTAGGATGGGGACTTAATGAAAAACTGTTTTTT.

The rearrangement joins TRBV9 to TRBJ2-3, with no clear D. In germline, CDR1 is SGDLS, CDR2 YYNGEE. The CDR3 runs to 14 residues. V gave up 0 bases and J gave up 4 bases, with 9 bases separating them. In DNA, the CDR3 is TGTGCCAGCAGCGTAGGGATCGGCCCAGATACGCAGTATTTT. Translated, it gives CASSVGIGPDTQYF.

This clonotype has only a few counts. The chain links TRBV9 to TRBJ2-1; 11 bases align to TRBD1. The CDR3 sequence is 16 residues long. After removal of 2 bases from V and 7 bases from J, the junction contained 8 bases not matched to a gene. Per the germline V gene, CDR1 is SGDLS and CDR2 is YYNGEE. The CDR3 nucleotides are TGTGCCAGCAGCGTTGGGGACAGGGGGGGATGGAATGAGCAGTTCTTC. It is translated as CASSVGDRGGWNEQFF. The variable domain in full, completed from reference TRBV9 and TRBJ2-1, reads DSGVTQTPKHLITATGQRVTLRCSPRSGDLSVYWYQQSLDQGLQFLIQYYNGEERAKGNILERFSAQQFPDLHSELNLSSLELGDSALYFCASSVGDRGGWNEQFFGPGTRLTVL.

By share of the sample, this clonotype is medium-sized. V is TRBV9 and J is TRBJ1-6; 8 bases match TRBD1. There are 17 residues in the CDR3. Per the germline V gene, CDR1 is SGDLS and CDR2 is YYNGEE. V was pared by 3 bases and J by 4 bases, with 9 bases of the junction left unmatched. CDR3 protein: CASSASRDRLYNSPLHF. CDR3 in DNA: TGTGCCAGCAGCGCCAGCCGGGACAGGCTTTATAATTCACCCCTCCACTTT.